These T cell receptor beta chains were read from a single sample in a study of T cell responses to AZD1222 COVID-19 vaccine. Clones were sequenced by immunoSEQ multiplex PCR, and TCRdb holds only the in-frame ones, with some missing. This table has 95,000 to 110,000 clones, 87% appearing once. The sequenced sample was peripheral blood, obtained on day 0 of AZD1222 vaccination. The receptor source for this set is an adult in good health. The CDR3 runs from the conserved cysteine through the conserved F or W. The order of the fields is clone size, D gene, V gene, J gene, CDR3 DNA, CDR3 protein. The D gene is left open where the match is weak. Clone size is given for some rows only: seen once, a few or many times, or a class if the clone is expanded.

-	TRBD2	TRBV7-2	TRBJ2-2	TGTGCCAGCAGCTTAGTGCTAGCGGGAGGAGTGAACACCGGGGAGCTGTTTTTT	CASSLVLAGGVNTGELFF
-	-	TRBV12-3/TRBV12-4	TRBJ2-7	TGTGCCAGCAGTGACTACCCGGGCTACGAGCAGTACTTC	CASSDYPGYEQYF
-	-	TRBV29-1	TRBJ1-1	TGCAGCGTTGAAGGGGCAGGGGCCAAAGCTTTCTTT	CSVEGAGAKAFF
once	TRBD1	TRBV7-2	TRBJ1-3	TGTGCCAGCAGCTTACTGGGACAGGGTCTTGGAAACACCATATATTTT	CASSLLGQGLGNTIYF
-	-	TRBV28	TRBJ1-5	TGTGCCAGCCAGGACAGATCCAATCAGCCCCAGCATTTT	CASQDRSNQPQHF
once	TRBD1	TRBV3-1/TRBV3-2	TRBJ1-2	TGTGCCAGCAGCCCCGGGACAGCCCGAGGCGGCTACACCTTC	CASSPGTARGGYTF
-	TRBD1	TRBV15	TRBJ1-1	TGTGCCACCAGCAGGGGACAGGGGATGAACACTGAAGCTTTCTTT	CATSRGQGMNTEAFF
-	TRBD1	TRBV5-4	TRBJ1-3	TGTGCCAGCAGCGGTACAGGGGGCTCTGGAAACACCATATATTTT	CASSGTGGSGNTIYF
-	-	TRBV6-5	TRBJ1-1	TGTGCCAGCACGAATTTCGCCACTGAAGCTTTCTTT	CASTNFATEAFF
-	-	TRBV15	TRBJ1-4	TGTGCCACCAGCCCTATGCTTGTTCAGGGGCTGACGGCTAATGAAAAACTGTTTTTT	CATSPMLVQGLTANEKLFF
-	-	TRBV2	TRBJ1-2	TGTGCCAGCAGTGGGAGGTCTAACTATGGCTACACCTTC	CASSGRSNYGYTF
-	TRBD2	TRBV25-1	TRBJ2-6	TGTGCCACCTCACCTGGGCGGGAGGATGGGGCCAACGTCCTGACTTTC	CATSPGREDGANVLTF
-	-	TRBV25-1	TRBJ2-7	TGTGCCAGCAGGGACACCCTCTCCTACGAGCAGTACTTC	CASRDTLSYEQYF
once	-	TRBV6-2/TRBV6-3	TRBJ1-3	TGTGCCAGCAGTACCACCTCAGCCTACTCTGGAAACACCATATATTTT	CASSTTSAYSGNTIYF
-	TRBD2	TRBV7-8	TRBJ2-2	TGTGCCAGCAGCCGTAGCGGGGGAGTTACCGGGGAGCTGTTTTTT	CASSRSGGVTGELFF
-	-	TRBV6-5	TRBJ1-1	TGTGCCAGCAGTTATGGCAGGCTTATGAACACTGAAGCTTTCTTT	CASSYGRLMNTEAFF
once	TRBD1	TRBV7-2	TRBJ2-7	TGTGCCAGCAGCTTTGGTACAGGGGAGAACTACGAGCAGTACTTC	CASSFGTGENYEQYF
once	-	TRBV7-9	TRBJ2-7	TGTGCCAGCAGGGGGGACTACGAGCAGTACTTC	CASRGDYEQYF
-	-	TRBV5-4	TRBJ2-2	TGTGCCAGCAGCCCCATCCAAGGGATCGGGGAGCTGTTTTTT	CASSPIQGIGELFF
-	TRBD2	TRBV30	TRBJ2-2	TGTGCCTGGCCCCGGGGCGGGGGGGCCGGTGACACCGGGGAGCTGTTTTTT	CAWPRGGGAGDTGELFF
-	-	TRBV5-6	TRBJ2-5	TGTGCCAGCAGCTTGGGGGCGGGAACGACCCAGTACTTC	CASSLGAGTTQYF
once	-	TRBV25-1	TRBJ1-1	TGTGCCAGCAGGATGGGAACGGAGGCGAGTCTGAACACTGAAGCTTTCTTT	CASRMGTEASLNTEAFF
-	-	TRBV28	TRBJ1-4	TGTGCCAGCAATGTCAGAGGTGCAACTAATGAAAAACTGTTTTTT	CASNVRGATNEKLFF
-	TRBD1	TRBV24-1	TRBJ2-3	TGTGCCACCAGTGATTTTGGACAGGGGACAGATACGCAGTATTTT	CATSDFGQGTDTQYF
-	-	TRBV27	TRBJ2-1	TGTGCCAGCAGTTTATCCCCTACTTCGTGGTCAAACTACAATGAGCAGTTCTTC	CASSLSPTSWSNYNEQFF
-	TRBD2	TRBV28	TRBJ2-1	TGTGCCAGCAGTTTGGGGACTAGCTACAATGAGCAGTTCTTC	CASSLGTSYNEQFF
-	TRBD1	TRBV30	TRBJ1-2	TGTGCTACGGACAGGGGGCAAGAGTACTATGGCTACACCTTC	CATDRGQEYYGYTF
-	-	TRBV27	TRBJ1-2	TGTGCCAGCCGTGGAGGGGGTTATGGCTACACCTTC	CASRGGGYGYTF
-	-	TRBV30	TRBJ2-5	TGTGCCTGGAGTGTACTAGAGACCCAGTACTTC	CAWSVLETQYF
-	TRBD1	TRBV27	TRBJ1-5	TGTGCCAGCAGCCCCCTCAACAGGGGTAACGTACAGCATTTT	CASSPLNRGNVQHF
-	-	TRBV7-2	TRBJ1-1	TGTGCCAGCAGCTTGCGGGGCGAGAACACTGAAGCTTTCTTT	CASSLRGENTEAFF
-	-	TRBV5-6	TRBJ1-5	TGTGCCAGCAGCTTGTACGTCAAGGGCGCCCAGCATTTT	CASSLYVKGAQHF
-	-	TRBV4-3	TRBJ1-1	TGCGCCAGCAGCCAAGATGGGGGGCTCACTGAAGCTTTCTTT	CASSQDGGLTEAFF
-	-	TRBV6-2/TRBV6-3	TRBJ1-1	TGTGCCAGCAGTCTCCCTTCCGGGACAACGAACACTGAAGCTTTCTTT	CASSLPSGTTNTEAFF
-	-	TRBV4-3	TRBJ2-5	TGCGCCAGCAGCCAAGAACTCTCTTTCCAAGAGACCCAGTACTTC	CASSQELSFQETQYF
-	-	TRBV19	TRBJ1-2	TGTGCCAGCTTCTCTAGAGGGGATACGGGGGAAGGCTACACCTTC	CASFSRGDTGEGYTF
-	TRBD1	TRBV5-8	TRBJ1-2	TGTGCCAGCAGCTTACTCAGGGGGCGCCCTGGCTACACCTTC	CASSLLRGRPGYTF
-	-	TRBV5-6	TRBJ1-5	TGTGCCAGCAGCTTTTCTCATCAGCCCCAGCATTTT	CASSFSHQPQHF
-	TRBD1	TRBV6-5	TRBJ1-2	TGTGCCAGCAGTCCAGACAGGGCCTCCCTCTATGGCTACACCTTC	CASSPDRASLYGYTF
few	-	TRBV5-1	TRBJ1-3	TGCGCCAGCAGCTTACAGGGCTCTGGAAACACCATATATTTT	CASSLQGSGNTIYF
-	TRBD2	TRBV7-2	TRBJ2-6	TGTGCCAGCAGCTTGGACCTAGCGGGAGCCGCTGGGGCCAACGTCCTGACTTTC	CASSLDLAGAAGANVLTF
-	TRBD1	TRBV19	TRBJ2-5	TGTGCCAGTAGTATAAATGGACAGGGGATCCAAGAGACCCAGTACTTC	CASSINGQGIQETQYF